In this sample, the clone carrying this TCR beta chain turned up a few times. Its target is unknown. Via MiXCR, TCRdb re-called the 5' RACE reads, giving one row per CDR3 protein. The sample has 600,000 to 850,000 distinct CDR3 sequences; about 20% are singletons. The source of the sample is a study of identical twins. Points from the study as a whole: Abundant beta clonotypes from cord blood bore fewer insertions; memory repertoires lacked this pattern.

The V end was cut by 4 bases, the J end by 6 bases, with 11 bases between. Germline-derived CDR1 and CDR2 are SGHRS and YFSETQ. The CDR3 loop spans 13 amino acids. The same data also went into a second study, on T cells expressing NK-cell markers. From that report: Source material for TCR beta repertoires consisted of sorted CD3+CD56+NKG2C+, CD3+CD56+NKG2C- and CD3+CD56-NKG2C+ T cells.

The receptor's source is a young woman in good health. Sequencing input: PBMCs. J is TRBJ2-1 and V is TRBV5-1, with D possibly called TRBD1 or TRBD2 (5 bases each). The CDR3 is CASSGTVINEQFF. The DNA of the CDR3 is TGCGCCAGCAGCGGGACCGTTATCAATGAGCAGTTCTTC.